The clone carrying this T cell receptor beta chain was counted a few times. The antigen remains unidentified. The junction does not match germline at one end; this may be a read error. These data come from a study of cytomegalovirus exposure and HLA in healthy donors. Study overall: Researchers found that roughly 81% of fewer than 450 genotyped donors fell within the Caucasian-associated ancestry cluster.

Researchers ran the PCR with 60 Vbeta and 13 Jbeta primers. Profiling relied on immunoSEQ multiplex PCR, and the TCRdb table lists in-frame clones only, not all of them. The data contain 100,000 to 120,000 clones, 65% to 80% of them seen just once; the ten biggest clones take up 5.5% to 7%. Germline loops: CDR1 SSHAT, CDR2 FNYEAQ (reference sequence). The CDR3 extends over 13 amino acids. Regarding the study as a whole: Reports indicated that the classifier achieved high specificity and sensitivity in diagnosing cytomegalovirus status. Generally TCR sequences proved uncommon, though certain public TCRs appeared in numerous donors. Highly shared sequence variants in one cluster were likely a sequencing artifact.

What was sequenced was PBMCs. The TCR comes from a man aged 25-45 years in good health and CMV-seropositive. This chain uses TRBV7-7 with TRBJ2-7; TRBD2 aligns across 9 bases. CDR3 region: CASSPGRGGEQYF. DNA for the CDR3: TGTGCTAGCAGCCCAGGGCGGGGGGGCGAGCAGTACTTC.